This T cell receptor beta chain was recovered during a study of shared clonotypes between healthy human individuals (dated by TCRdb to 2020 to 2022). For the study in its entirety: A couple of women and a few men aged 18 to 49 years were included in the cohort. For each donor, three plates each were used for CD4 naive and CD4 memory, two plates were used for CD8 naive, and one plate was used for CD8 memory. The study deeply sequenced blood TCR repertoires of about five healthy adults to estimate repertoire size and the extent of clonotype sharing between individuals. Libraries were prepared and TCR repertoires were sequenced by different laboratories using diverse techniques, in order to increase sequencing depth and limit assay-specific biases. Each donor's leukapheresis produced roughly between roughly 0.85 and 10 billion PBMCs.

TCR CDR3 regions were amplified from genomic DNA by multiplex PCR using the deep immunoSEQ assay. Extracted genomic DNA from each cell subset was spread evenly across all wells of several immunoSEQ 96-well plates, with each plate serving as a replicate. For sorted subsets, 150 to 250 ng genomic DNA, equal to tens of thousands of T cell genomes, was loaded into each replicate PCR. The purified libraries were quantified using a Qubit 3.0 fluorometer, sized with a Bioanalyzer 2100, and then quantified again using the KAPA Library Quantification kit. A separate single-read 150-cycle Illumina NextSeq 550 flow cell was used to sequence each immunoSEQ 96-well plate. In the source study's methods: Because the immunoSEQ output held only junctional sequences and lacked quality scores, the filtering could not match the filtering applied to full-length reads. To assign V/J genes and CDR3, sequences were annotated against IMGT germline references using PyIR, a Python wrapper for IgBLAST v1.9. Reads with weak V/J assignments (E-value above 1e-6), missing CDR3, stop codons, out-of-frame junctions, or ambiguous translated residues were removed. V3J clonotypes were defined by identical inferred V gene, J gene, and CDR3 amino acid sequence. To compute the percentage overlap between repertoires, the number of shared unique clonotypes was divided by the size of the smaller repertoire. Three approaches were used to assess repertoire richness: RTK rarefaction, the Chao1 estimator, and Recon v2.1 estimates of unobserved clonotypes. For all TCRbeta clonotypes obtained by the gDNA method from several donors, generation probabilities were computed with OLGA. As stored in TCRdb, this immuneACCESS dataset retains in-frame rearrangements with V and J assigned. A fraction of the clones does not appear; measured against another copy, unresolved V genes explain less than half of the discrepancy, and the remainder lacks a known reason. V, J and clone size were drawn from that table, and D and trimming were deduced from the DNA. The sample yields under 550,000 clones; around 96% were counted once. In total, the top ten clones hold 0.06% of the sample.

The CDR3, cysteine through phenylalanine, is 15 amino acids long. The read is trimmed to its CDR3 DNA, 45 bases read in frame from base 1. The germline V gene supplies CDR1 LGHNA and CDR2 YNFKEQ. Between the V and J ends, shortened by 3 bases and 4 bases respectively, the junction contains 13 bases. The donors were healthy, HIV-negative adults who had no recently reported acute infections or vaccinations. Every donor was a Caucasian adult living in Nashville, Tennessee, USA. CD4+ T cells were enriched by magnetic negative selection; naive cells were then positively selected on CD45RA, and the negative fraction formed the memory subset. Blood was collected by leukapheresis, and PBMCs were isolated by Ficoll-Histopaque density gradient centrifugation and then cryopreserved in liquid nitrogen vapor phase. Analytical flow cytometry was used to check the purity and quantity of each magnetically sorted T cell population. Each sorted fraction had its genomic DNA isolated and then quantified by UV absorbance on a Nanodrop 2000c.

The research as a whole found: The genetic and exposure-history diversity represented was limited by the small number of donors. Higher generation probabilities were observed for clonotypes shared by all four sorted-subset donors than for non-shared clonotypes. Even with the large sequencing depth, rarefaction of the sorted-subset datasets indicated that sequencing was incomplete. Estimated clonotype richness was generally larger for naive than for memory subsets. Sampling was limited to blood, and TCR repertoires in tissue likely differ from TCR repertoires in blood. Pairwise subsampling indicated that sequencing depth was expected to affect the degree of clonotype sharing among donors. When several donors were compared, the shared fraction of clonotypes was roughly 4.8% for naive CD4, less than 4% for naive CD8, about 2.4% for memory CD4, and 0.35% to 0.4% for memory CD8.

Details on this clone: Its antigen is still unknown. No quality values exist for individual bases; no much larger clone is one base distant.

The sequenced material came from naive CD4+ T cells sorted from blood. The cell subset or site label for this specimen denotes: CD45RA+ positively selected. This sequence uses TRBV4-2 and TRBJ2-1; D gene: possibly TRBD2, on 6 matching bases. The TCR originated in a woman in her 30s in good health. The DNA sequence follows: TGTGCCAGCAGCCAGGACTACAGGTTTTACAATGAGCAGTTCTTC. Its amino acids are CASSQDYRFYNEQFF.